This section outlines one TCR beta chain sequence together with its context. Sequenced by immunoSEQ multiplex PCR; TCRdb stores in-frame clones only, minus some. The table records about 460,000 clones, approximately 77% of them present only once. The J segment lost 4 bases and the V segment lost 8 bases, leaving 14 bases of the junction unmatched. CDR1 MGHRA and CDR2 YSYEKL come from the germline V gene. The CDR3 is 17 residues long. The entry originates in a study of shared clonotypes between healthy human individuals. Among the donors, all were Caucasian adults who lived in Nashville, Tennessee. When samples were unsorted, 85 million to 95 million PBMCs were used for genomic DNA.

The sequencing sample was made of PBMCs. The V gene is TRBV4-1, the J gene TRBJ2-1, with TRBD2 identical over 10 bases. This receptor was taken from a woman aged 35 to 49 in good health. Some clones in this sample may be carry-over from other donors' samples. The CDR3: CASGSPAGGPRYNEQFF. The CDR3 DNA reads as TGCGCCAGCGGCAGTCCAGCGGGAGGGCCTAGGTACAATGAGCAGTTCTTC.